The 30 T cell receptor beta chains below all came from one sample that was sequenced in a study of early T cells in non-severe SARS-CoV-2 infection. TCRdb itself ran the 5' RACE reads through MiXCR, one entry per CDR3 protein. The sample includes tens of thousands of distinct CDR3 sequences, about 13% of them seen just once. Sequencing input: whole blood. The receptor source for this set is an adult who was a healthcare worker with PCR-confirmed SARS-CoV-2 infection or an uninfected control (not recorded which).

Details on this clonotype: With a much larger clone just one base away, this may be a read error. The rearrangement links TRBV13 to TRBJ2-7, with D possibly matching TRBD2 (6 bases). Germline V gene data show CDR1 as PRHDT and CDR2 as FYEKMQ (reference sequence). The germline V and J ends were trimmed by 5 bases and 6 bases, with 14 bases remaining between them. CDR3 size: 13 residues. The CDR3 is CASSPDLGGEQYF. Here the CDR3 DNA reads TGTGCCAGCAGCCCCGATTTGGGGGGCGAGCAGTACTTC.

The chain has TRBV6-6 and TRBJ2-5; D may correspond to TRBD1 or TRBD2 (6 bases each). Germline assignment: CDR1 MNHNY and CDR2 SVGAGI (reference sequence). Trimming removed 9 bases from V and 5 bases from J, with 16 bases in between. The CDR3 spans 13 residues. CDR3 sequence (DNA): TGTGCCAGTAGGGGGTCGGGAGAGGAGACCCAGTACTTC. It translates to CASRGSGEETQYF.

The V gene is TRBV5-1, the J gene TRBJ2-3; 13 nucleotides line up with TRBD2. The CDR3 extends over 20 amino acids. Germline CDR1 and CDR2: SGHRS and YFSETQ. Trimming at V came to 3 bases and at J to 1 base, leaving 14 bases not matched to a gene. CDR3 loop: CASSSRLAGGRRTGTDTQYF. CDR3 in DNA: TGCGCCAGCAGCTCACGACTAGCGGGAGGACGTCGGACGGGCACAGATACGCAGTATTTT.

The chain recombines TRBV29-1 with TRBJ1-1, with D perhaps matching TRBD1 (6 bases). The CDR3 extends over 12 amino acids. Trimming took off 8 bases at V and 1 base at J, with 11 bases between the two ends. Germline V gene data show CDR1 as SQVTM and CDR2 as ANQGSEA. The CDR3 nucleotides read TGCAGCTGCGGAGGGGGGAACACTGAAGCTTTCTTT. Translation: CSCGGGNTEAFF.

This clonotype has only a few counts. The rearrangement joins TRBV5-1 to TRBJ1-6; 8 bases are a match to TRBD1. Per germline, CDR1 SGHRS and CDR2 YFSETQ. V lost 0 bases to trimming and J lost 7 bases; unmatched junction nucleotides: 3. This CDR3 contains 15 residues. Written as DNA, the CDR3 is TGCGCCAGCAGCTTGGCAGGGGGCGAAAATTCACCCCTCCACTTT. Translating it yields CASSLAGGENSPLHF. Filled out from reference TRBV5-1 and TRBJ1-6, the complete variable domain reads KAGVTQTPRYLIKTRGQQVTLSCSPISGHRSVSWYQQTPGQGLQFLFEYFSETQRNKGNFPGRFSGRQFSNSRSEMNVSTLELGDSALYLCASSLAGGENSPLHFGNGTRLTVT.

This clonotype was picked up many times. The rearrangement links TRBV29-1 to TRBJ1-1, with D maybe TRBD1 (6 bases). Looked up from germline, CDR1 is SQVTM and CDR2 is ANQGSEA. Trimming removed 5 bases from V and 4 bases from J, with 11 bases in between. The CDR3 covers 12 residues. The CDR3 loop reads CSVLPRGTEAFF. The CDR3 coding sequence is TGCAGCGTTTTACCCAGGGGCACTGAAGCTTTCTTT.

Ten or more counts support this clonotype. The chain uses TRBV4-1 and TRBJ2-5; no definite D call. Germline loops: CDR1 MGHRA, CDR2 YSYEKL. The CDR3 totals 13 residues. Trimming pared 2 bases from V and 2 bases from J, leaving 6 bases between. The DNA for the CDR3 is TGCGCCAGCAGCCAAACTCTTCAAGAGACCCAGTACTTC. It specifies CASSQTLQETQYF.

This clonotype occurred a few times. This chain uses TRBV5-1 with TRBJ1-5; 8 bases map to TRBD1. V lost 4 bases to trimming and J lost 6 bases; unmatched junction nucleotides: 6. The CDR3 has 14 residues. The germline V gene has CDR1 SGHRS and CDR2 YFSETQ. CDR3 loop: CASSLGQGGQPQHF. Here the CDR3 DNA reads TGCGCCAGCAGCCTAGGACAGGGAGGTCAGCCCCAGCATTTT.

There are many counts of this clonotype. This rearrangement joins TRBV5-1 to TRBJ1-1, with D unresolved. Trimming stripped 0 bases from V and 1 base from J, with 10 bases between. This CDR3 contains 15 residues. The V gene's germline CDR1 is SGHRS and CDR2 YFSETQ. The CDR3 here is CASSLDGRTNTEAFF. CDR3 coding DNA: TGCGCCAGCAGCTTGGACGGCAGAACGAACACTGAAGCTTTCTTT.

This clonotype showed up many times. The rearrangement uses TRBV12-3 or TRBV12-4 and TRBJ2-3; the D is unclear. V lost 8 bases and J 0 bases, leaving 3 bases between the germline ends. The CDR3 spans 11 residues. In nucleotides, the CDR3 is TGTGCCAGCGGTAGCACAGATACGCAGTATTTT. This gives the protein CASGSTDTQYF.

The chain is built from TRBV5-1 and TRBJ2-1; 9 nucleotides agree with TRBD1. Trimming at V came to 5 bases and at J to 2 bases, leaving 2 bases not matched to a gene. Germline CDR1 is SGHRS and CDR2 is YFSETQ. The CDR3 is 14 residues long. The CDR3 reads CASRGQGTYNEQFF. As DNA, the CDR3 is TGCGCCAGCAGGGGACAGGGTACCTACAATGAGCAGTTCTTC.

The table lists this clonotype with many counts. This sequence joins TRBV27 and TRBJ2-3, with TRBD2 as a possible D gene (7 bases). Germline lookup yields CDR1 MNHEY and CDR2 SMNVEV (reference sequence). Trimming cost V 8 bases and J 5 bases, with 17 bases left between them. CDR3 length: 14 residues. CDR3 residues: CASSGGVRGDTQYF. The CDR3 nucleotides are TGTGCCAGCTCGGGGGGCGTTCGGGGAGATACGCAGTATTTT.

This clonotype appeared many times. This chain connects TRBV21-1 to TRBJ2-7. TRBV21-1 is shown as a pseudogene. The CDR3 is 13 amino acids. In DNA, the CDR3 is TGTGCCAGCAGCAAAGGAGGCAACGGCGAGCAGTACTTC. It specifies CASSKGGNGEQYF.

This clonotype was observed a few times. The J gene is TRBJ2-5, the V gene TRBV2; no definite D call. V was shortened by 5 bases and J by 4 bases, with 8 bases between the two germline ends. The CDR3 spans 12 residues. Germline lookup yields CDR1 SNHLY and CDR2 FYNNEI. The CDR3 DNA follows: TGTGCCAGCAGTTACTTACCAGAGACCCAGTACTTC. Its translation: CASSYLPETQYF.

This clonotype has a count of ten or more. The CDR3 coding sequence is TGTGCCATCAGGGAAGGGTTGTCGGGCAATCAGCCCCAGCATTTT. Protein product: CAIREGLSGNQPQHF. The chain employs TRBV10-3 and TRBJ1-5; no definite D call. CDR3 size: 15 residues. Trimming pared 6 bases from V and 2 bases from J, leaving 14 bases between. Germline CDR1 and CDR2: ENHRY and SYGVKD.

This clonotype was counted many times. The chain is built from TRBV12-3 or TRBV12-4 and TRBJ1-6; 9 bases are a match to TRBD1. The CDR3 consists of 14 residues. V shed 2 bases and J 8 bases; nucleotides not matched to a gene: 1. This chain's CDR3 is CASSLTGGYSPLHF. The CDR3 DNA reads as TGTGCCAGCAGTTTAACAGGGGGCTATTCACCCCTCCACTTT.

This clonotype was found a few times. The chain joins TRBV27 to TRBJ2-4; the D gene is possibly TRBD1 (6 bases). Germline V lookup: CDR1 MNHEY, CDR2 SMNVEV (reference sequence). This CDR3 comprises 13 residues. Trimming removed 11 bases at V and 4 bases at J, with 15 bases between. DNA for the CDR3: TGTGCCGGATCCGGGACAAAGAAAAACATTCAGTACTTC. Its translation: CAGSGTKKNIQYF.

V and J are TRBV6-5 and TRBJ2-7; the match to TRBD1 covers 8 bases. This CDR3 region has 14 residues. The trim removed 6 bases at V and 3 bases at J, leaving 7 bases unmatched. CDR1 and CDR2 (germline): MNHEY, SVGAGI. The CDR3 nucleotides are TGTGCCAGCAGACCCAACGGACAGGGCTACGAGCAGTACTTC. This encodes CASRPNGQGYEQYF.

About this clonotype: With a much larger clone just one base away, this may be a read error. The chain is built from TRBV6-2 or TRBV6-3 and TRBJ1-2, with D possibly being TRBD1 (5 bases). Germline CDR1 and CDR2: MNHEY and SVGEGT. This CDR3 comprises 14 residues. Between the trimmed V and J ends, which lost 10 bases and 2 bases, there was a span of 17 bases. CDR3 bases: TGTGCCATTACGAGCCGGGGGAACAACTATGGCTACACCTTC. As protein: CAITSRGNNYGYTF.

The rearrangement joins TRBV7-2 to TRBJ2-1, with D perhaps assigned TRBD1 or TRBD2 (5 bases each). The V gene's germline CDR1 is SGHTA and CDR2 FQGNSA. The CDR3 sequence is 17 residues long. V gave up 0 bases and J gave up 4 bases, with 16 bases separating them. The CDR3 spells CASSLASGEGLYNEQFF. CDR3 coding DNA: TGTGCCAGCAGCTTAGCCTCAGGCGAGGGGTTATACAATGAGCAGTTCTTC.

This clonotype was detected ten times or more. J is TRBJ2-1 and V is TRBV6-2 or TRBV6-3; TRBD2 matches at 9 bases. V lost 5 bases, J lost 5 bases, and 7 bases stayed unmatched. Germline V CDR1 and CDR2: MNHEY, SVGEGT. The CDR3 loop spans 15 amino acids. CDR3 bases: TGTGCCAGCAGTCCCTTAGCGGGGGATAACAATGAGCAGTTCTTC. Protein sequence: CASSPLAGDNNEQFF.

The V and J genes are TRBV7-3 and TRBJ1-6, with D tentatively TRBD1 (5 bases). The CDR3 runs 13 residues. The V end lost 5 bases, the J end lost 7 bases, and 9 bases lay between the germline ends. From germline, CDR1 is SGHTA and CDR2 FQGTGA. This CDR3 is CASSPTVNSPLHF. CDR3 sequence (DNA): TGTGCCAGCAGCCCGACAGTAAATTCACCCCTCCACTTT.

The chain links TRBV20-1 to TRBJ2-6, with D maybe TRBD1 (5 bases). There are 18 residues in the CDR3. Trimming shortened V by 0 bases and J by 0 bases, and 15 bases separated the two germline ends. Germline values: CDR1 DFQATT, CDR2 SNEGSKA (reference sequence). In nucleotides, the CDR3 is TGCAGTGCTAGAGATTTAAGGACAACTTTCTCTGGGGCCAACGTCCTGACTTTC. It codes for CSARDLRTTFSGANVLTF.

This clonotype was detected ten times or more. The chain uses TRBV11-2 and TRBJ2-1; maybe TRBD1 (5 bases). V was shortened by 4 bases and J by 7 bases, with 17 bases between the two germline ends. CDR3 length: 15 residues. The V gene's germline CDR1 is SGHAT and CDR2 FQNNGV. The CDR3 here is CASSSLGAGGNEQFF. The CDR3 DNA follows: TGTGCCAGCAGCTCTCTAGGGGCAGGCGGTAATGAGCAGTTCTTC.

This clonotype was picked up a small number of times. The chain recombines TRBV9 with TRBJ2-3, with 7 positions matching TRBD1. From germline, CDR1 is SGDLS and CDR2 YYNGEE. After removal of 3 bases from V and 0 bases from J, the junction contained 10 bases not matched to a gene. This CDR3 is 17 amino acids long. The CDR3 sequence is CASSEQLGQPSTDTQYF. CDR3 DNA: TGTGCCAGCAGCGAGCAACTGGGACAGCCAAGCACAGATACGCAGTATTTT.

The genes are TRBV12-3 or TRBV12-4 and TRBJ1-3; no clear D. Trimming stripped 5 bases from V and 6 bases from J, with 14 bases between. This CDR3 spans 14 amino acids. The CDR3 region has the DNA TGTGCCAGCAGTGAGACACGACCTGAAAACACCATATATTTT. This gives the protein CASSETRPENTIYF.

In this sample, this clonotype turned up a few times. The V gene is TRBV29-1, the J gene TRBJ2-7; 11 bases map to TRBD1. This CDR3 is built from 13 residues. Germline CDR1 reads SQVTM; CDR2 reads ANQGSEA. V lost 5 bases to trimming and J lost 4 bases; unmatched junction nucleotides: 4. The CDR3 DNA reads TGCAGCGTTTCGGACAGGGGGCTTTACGAGCAGTACTTC. It specifies CSVSDRGLYEQYF.

This clonotype showed up just a few times. The DNA for the CDR3 is TGTGCCAGTAGTTTAGCGGGAGCATTAGACAATGAGCAGTTCTTC. This codes for CASSLAGALDNEQFF. The V and J genes are TRBV19 and TRBJ2-1, with 9 nucleotides matching TRBD2. J gave up 5 bases and V 5 bases, and 7 bases lay outside the gene matches. The CDR3 spans 15 residues. Germline values: CDR1 LNHDA, CDR2 SQIVND (reference sequence).

This clonotype was found many times. This rearrangement joins TRBV19 to TRBJ2-2, with D perhaps TRBD1 (6 bases). The CDR3 spans 18 residues. Per the germline V gene, CDR1 is LNHDA and CDR2 is SQIVND (reference sequence). The V gene lost 3 bases and the J gene lost 3 bases, with 20 bases spanning the gap. CDR3 in amino acids: CASSIWASRGRDTGELFF. In nucleotides, the CDR3 is TGTGCCAGTAGTATCTGGGCTAGTAGGGGGAGAGACACCGGGGAGCTGTTTTTT.

This clonotype was seen repeatedly, ten times or more. This chain links TRBV6-6 with TRBJ1-3, with D perhaps matching TRBD1 (6 bases). Trimming pared 0 bases from V and 3 bases from J, leaving 9 bases between. CDR1 MNHNY and CDR2 SVGAGI come from the germline V gene (reference sequence). There are 15 residues in the CDR3. The CDR3 DNA reads as TGTGCCAGCAGTTACTCAGGGGGAGGTGGAAACACCATATATTTT. Residues: CASSYSGGGGNTIYF.